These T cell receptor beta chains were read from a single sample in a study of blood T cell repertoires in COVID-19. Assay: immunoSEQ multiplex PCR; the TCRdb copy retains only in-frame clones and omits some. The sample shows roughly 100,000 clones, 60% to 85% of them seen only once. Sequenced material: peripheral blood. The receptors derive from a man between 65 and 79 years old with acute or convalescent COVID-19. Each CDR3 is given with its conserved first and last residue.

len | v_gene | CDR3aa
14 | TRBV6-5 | CASSWTSGRYEQYF
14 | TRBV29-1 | CSVWTGDPNYGYTF
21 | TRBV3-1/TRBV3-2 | CASSQPKGLAGADWGTDTQYF
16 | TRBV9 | CASSVAQGQPWDEQFF
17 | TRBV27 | CASRGGGGRAVYNEQFF
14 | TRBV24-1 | CATSDLKGGDEQYF
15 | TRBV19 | CASSAGQLADEKLFF
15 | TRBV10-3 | CAISDGPSGENTQYF
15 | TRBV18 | CASSPGTGSTDTQYF
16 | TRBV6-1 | CASSEDQGGEWNGYTF
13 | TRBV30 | CAWTGTGLGELFF
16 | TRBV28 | CASSLGVGQPAYEQYF
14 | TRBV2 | CASSPDSFNQPQHF
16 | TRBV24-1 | CATSDPGTEFSDTQYF
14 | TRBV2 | CASRRDTLNTEAFF
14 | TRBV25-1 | CATKGQGPTYEQYF